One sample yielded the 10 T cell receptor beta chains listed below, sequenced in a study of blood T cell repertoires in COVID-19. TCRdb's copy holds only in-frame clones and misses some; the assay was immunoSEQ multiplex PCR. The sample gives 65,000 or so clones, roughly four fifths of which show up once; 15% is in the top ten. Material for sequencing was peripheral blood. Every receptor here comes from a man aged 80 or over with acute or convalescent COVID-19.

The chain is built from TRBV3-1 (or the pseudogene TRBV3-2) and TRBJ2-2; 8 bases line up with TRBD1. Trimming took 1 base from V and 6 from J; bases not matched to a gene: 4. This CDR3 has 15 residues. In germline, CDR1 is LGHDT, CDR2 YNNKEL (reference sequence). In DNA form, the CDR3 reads TGTGCCAGCAGCCAAGGACAGGGGAGGTCCGGGGAGCTGTTTTTT. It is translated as CASSQGQGRSGELFF.

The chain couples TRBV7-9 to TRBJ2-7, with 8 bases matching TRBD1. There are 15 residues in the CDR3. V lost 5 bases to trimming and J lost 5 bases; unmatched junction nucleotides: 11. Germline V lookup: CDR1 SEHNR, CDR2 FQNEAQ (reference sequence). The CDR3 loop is CASSGWTGSLDEQYF. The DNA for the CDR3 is TGTGCCAGCAGCGGATGGACAGGGTCCCTGGACGAGCAGTACTTC.

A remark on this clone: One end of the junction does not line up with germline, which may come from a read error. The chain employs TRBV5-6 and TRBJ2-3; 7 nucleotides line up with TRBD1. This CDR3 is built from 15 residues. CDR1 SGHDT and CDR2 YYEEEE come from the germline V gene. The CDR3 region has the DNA TGTGCCAGCAGCCAAACAGGGGATAGCACAGATACGCACTATTTT. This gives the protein CASSQTGDSTDTHYF. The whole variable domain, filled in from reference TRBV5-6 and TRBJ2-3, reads DAGVTQSPTHLIKTRGQQVTLRCSPKSGHDTVSWYQQALGQGPQFIFQYYEEEERQRGNFPDRFSGHQFPNYSSELNVNALLLGDSALYLCASSQTGDSTDTHYFGPGTRLTVL.

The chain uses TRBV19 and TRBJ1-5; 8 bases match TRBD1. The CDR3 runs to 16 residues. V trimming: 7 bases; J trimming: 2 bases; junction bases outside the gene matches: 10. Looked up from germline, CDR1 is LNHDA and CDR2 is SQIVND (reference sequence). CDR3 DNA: TGTGCCAGTAAAAAGACAGGGGTAGGCGGCAATCAGCCCCAGCATTTT. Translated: CASKKTGVGGNQPQHF. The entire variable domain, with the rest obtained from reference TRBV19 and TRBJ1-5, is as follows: DGGITQSPKYLFRKEGQNVTLSCEQNLNHDAMYWYRQDPGQGLRLIYYSQIVNDFQKGDIAEGYSVSREKKESFPLTVTSAQKNPTAFYLCASKKTGVGGNQPQHFGDGTRLSIL.

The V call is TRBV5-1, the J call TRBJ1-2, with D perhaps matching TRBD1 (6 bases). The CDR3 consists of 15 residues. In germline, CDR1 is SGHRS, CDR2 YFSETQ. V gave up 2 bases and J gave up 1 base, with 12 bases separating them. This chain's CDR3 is CASSLGGANNYGYTF. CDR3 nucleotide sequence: TGCGCCAGCAGCTTAGGGGGGGCGAATAACTATGGCTACACCTTC.

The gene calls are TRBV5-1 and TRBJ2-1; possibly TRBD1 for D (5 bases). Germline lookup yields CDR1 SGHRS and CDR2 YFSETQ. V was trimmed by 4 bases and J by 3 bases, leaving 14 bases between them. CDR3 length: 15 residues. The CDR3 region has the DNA TGCGCCAGCAGCGCCGAGGTCAGGGACTACAATGAGCAGTTCTTC. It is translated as CASSAEVRDYNEQFF.

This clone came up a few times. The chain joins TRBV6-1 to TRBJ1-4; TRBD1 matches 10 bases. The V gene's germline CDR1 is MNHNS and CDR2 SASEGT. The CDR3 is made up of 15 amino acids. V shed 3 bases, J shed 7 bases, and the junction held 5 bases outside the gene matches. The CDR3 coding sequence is TGTGCCAGCAGTGACCGGGACAGGGGAGGTGAAAAACTGTTTTTT. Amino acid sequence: CASSDRDRGGEKLFF.

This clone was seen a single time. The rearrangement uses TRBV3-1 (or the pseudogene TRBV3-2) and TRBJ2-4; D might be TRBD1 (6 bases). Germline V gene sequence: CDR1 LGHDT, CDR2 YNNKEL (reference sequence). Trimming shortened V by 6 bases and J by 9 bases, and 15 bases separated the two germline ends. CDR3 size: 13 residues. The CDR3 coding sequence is TGTGCCAGCAGTCGGACAGTTCGGGGCATTCAGTACTTC. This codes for CASSRTVRGIQYF.

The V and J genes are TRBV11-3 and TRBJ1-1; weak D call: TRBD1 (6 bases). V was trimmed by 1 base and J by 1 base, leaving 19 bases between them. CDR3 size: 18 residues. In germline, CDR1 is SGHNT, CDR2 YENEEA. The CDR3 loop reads CASSLGTARGRGNTEAFF. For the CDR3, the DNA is TGTGCCAGCAGCTTAGGGACAGCGCGTGGCCGAGGGAACACTGAAGCTTTCTTT.

This CDR3 reads CASSLERGLGYGYTF. CDR3 DNA sequence: TGTGCCAGCAGCTTGGAGAGGGGGTTGGGCTATGGCTACACCTTC. The chain has TRBV5-5 and TRBJ1-2; perhaps TRBD1 as D (6 bases). CDR3 length equals 15 residues. Germline lookup yields CDR1 SGHKS and CDR2 YYEKEE (reference sequence). Trimming stripped 0 bases from V and 4 bases from J, with 13 bases between.